This T cell receptor (beta chain) was observed in a study of blood T cell repertoires in COVID-19. Assay: immunoSEQ multiplex PCR; the TCRdb copy retains only in-frame clones and omits some. Among some 110,000 clones listed, 81% were seen once. Per germline, CDR1 SGHTA and CDR2 FQGNSA. V gave up 5 bases and J gave up 2 bases; unmatched junction bases: 3. The CDR3 runs to 15 residues. The rearrangement links TRBV7-2 to TRBJ2-2; TRBD2 matches 9 bases. The sequence derives from a man at least 80 years old with acute or convalescent COVID-19. Sequenced material: peripheral blood. Here the CDR3 DNA reads TGTGCCAGCAGCGCGGGAGGGACAAACACCGGGGAGCTGTTTTTT. Translation: CASSAGGTNTGELFF.